Sequencing of this T cell receptor beta chain was carried out in a study of T cell changes during pregnancy in multiple sclerosis. The assay was immunoSEQ multiplex PCR, and TCRdb's table has in-frame clones only and misses some. The sample has fewer than 40,000 clones; around nine tenths are singletons. Germline V gene sequence: CDR1 GTSNPN, CDR2 SVGIG (reference sequence). The CDR3 has 17 residues. Trimming took 2 bases from V and 4 from J, leaving 21 bases between them. This TCR was sampled from a female donor with multiple sclerosis, enrolled in a pregnancy study. This rearrangement joins TRBV30 to TRBJ1-3, with a weak D call TRBD1 (6 bases). This sample comprised CD4+ T cells from peripheral blood mononuclear cells, obtained in the second trimester of pregnancy. The CDR3 DNA follows: TGTGCCTGGAGTCCACCCCGGGGGGCAATCCAGGGAAACACCATATATTTT. This translates into CAWSPPRGAIQGNTIYF. Combining the CDR3 with reference TRBV30 and TRBJ1-3 gives the whole variable domain SQTIHQWPATLVQPVGSPLSLECTVEGTSNPNLYWYRQAAGRGLQLLFYSVGIGQISSEVPQNLSASRPQDRQFILSSKKLLLSDSGFYLCAWSPPRGAIQGNTIYFGEGSWLTVV.